The 20 T cell receptor beta chains below all came from one sample that was sequenced in a study of blood T cell repertoires in COVID-19. This table comes from immunoSEQ multiplex PCR, and its TCRdb copy is limited to in-frame clones, with some not included. The data contain under 95,000 clones, 80% to 90% of them singletons. Sequencing was carried out using peripheral blood. These receptors originate from a woman aged 80 or older with acute or convalescent COVID-19.

V usage is TRBV6-6 and J usage is TRBJ1-5; D remains ambiguous. The germline V gene encodes CDR1 MNHNY and CDR2 SVGAGI (reference sequence). V shed 0 bases and J shed 8 bases, with 11 bases lying between them. This CDR3 has 14 residues. The CDR3 loop is CASSYSRGVEPQHF. The CDR3 DNA reads TGTGCCAGCAGTTACTCGAGAGGAGTCGAGCCCCAGCATTTT.

This rearrangement joins TRBV29-1 to TRBJ2-1; no clear D. The CDR3 length is 15 residues. CDR1 is SQVTM, CDR2 ANQGSEA, per germline. The V and J ends lost 1 base and 3 bases respectively, with 13 bases between them. The CDR3 DNA reads as TGCAGCGTTGAAGGCGGCAGAGAAAACTACAATGAGCAGTTCTTC. It translates to CSVEGGRENYNEQFF.

The chain is built from TRBV6-5 and TRBJ1-3, with a tentative D call TRBD1 (6 bases). V was cut by 6 bases and J by 5 bases, with 11 bases left in between. The CDR3 length is 13 residues. Germline loops: CDR1 MNHEY, CDR2 SVGAGI. The DNA of the CDR3 is TGTGCCAGCAGCGGCGGGGGCCGAAACACCATATATTTT. It specifies CASSGGGRNTIYF.

The chain carries TRBV6-5 and TRBJ2-7; D gene uncertain. Trimming cost V 5 bases and J 4 bases, with 3 bases left between them. Germline V gene sequence: CDR1 MNHEY, CDR2 SVGAGI. This CDR3 has 10 residues. The CDR3 region is CASSQYEQYF. In DNA form, the CDR3 reads TGTGCCAGCAGTCAATACGAGCAGTACTTC.

V gene TRBV27 combines with J gene TRBJ1-6; D is perhaps TRBD1 (5 bases). Trimming shortened V by 8 bases and J by 9 bases, and 26 bases separated the two germline ends. The CDR3 length is 17 residues. In germline, CDR1 is MNHEY, CDR2 SMNVEV (reference sequence). The CDR3 coding sequence is TGTGCCAGCTCCCGTGGGAGGGGAGGGGTGATCGGTTCACCCCTCCACTTT. Residues: CASSRGRGGVIGSPLHF.

The chain carries TRBV29-1 and TRBJ1-1; the match to TRBD1 covers 9 bases. V dropped 5 bases and J dropped 11; count of bases not matched to a gene: 9. Germline CDR1 and CDR2: SQVTM and ANQGSEA. The CDR3 extends over 12 amino acids. CDR3 sequence reads: CSVPGQGLKAFF. The CDR3 region has the DNA TGCAGCGTTCCGGGACAGGGCCTTAAGGCTTTCTTT.

V usage is TRBV5-6 and J usage is TRBJ1-2; the match to TRBD1 covers 8 bases. Unmatched junction bases numbered 13, after V lost 7 bases and J lost 5 bases. Germline V gene sequence: CDR1 SGHDT, CDR2 YYEEEE. The CDR3 has 15 amino acids. The CDR3 DNA reads TGTGCCAGCCGAAGCCGCGGGACAGGAAGGTATGGCTACACCTTC. Translation gives CASRSRGTGRYGYTF.

The rearrangement uses TRBV6-5 and TRBJ2-7; 8 bases match TRBD1. The CDR3 loop spans 14 amino acids. After removal of 10 bases from V and 0 bases from J, the junction contained 8 bases not matched to a gene. Per the germline V gene, CDR1 is MNHEY and CDR2 is SVGAGI. In DNA form, the CDR3 reads TGTGCCACCGCACCCGGGACAGGCTCCTACGAGCAGTACTTC. Its protein is CATAPGTGSYEQYF.

This chain links TRBV18 with TRBJ2-1, with 10 bases that match TRBD2. This CDR3 is 14 amino acids long. Germline V gene data show CDR1 as KGHSH and CDR2 as LQKENI. J lost 7 bases, V lost 4 bases, and 4 bases had no gene match. In nucleotides, the CDR3 is TGTGCCAGCTCACGGCTAGCGGGGGAAAATGAGCAGTTCTTC. Residues: CASSRLAGENEQFF. Supplemented by reference TRBV18 and TRBJ2-1, the full variable domain reads NAGVMQNPRHLVRRRGQEARLRCSPMKGHSHVYWYRQLPEEGLKFMVYLQKENIIDESGMPKERFSAEFPKEGPSILRIQQVVRGDSAAYFCASSRLAGENEQFFGPGTRLTVL.

The chain carries TRBV6-5 and TRBJ2-7, with 7 bases aligning to TRBD2. The trim removed 11 bases at V and 6 bases at J, leaving 10 bases unmatched. Germline V gene data show CDR1 as MNHEY and CDR2 as SVGAGI. CDR3 length: 12 residues. In DNA form, the CDR3 reads TGTGCCGTCGGGGGGACTACGCGCGAGCAGTACTTC. It specifies CAVGGTTREQYF.

The V and J genes are TRBV2 and TRBJ1-6, with TRBD1 matching over 7 bases. Unmatched junction bases numbered 11, after V lost 6 bases and J lost 9 bases. Germline CDR1 is SNHLY and CDR2 is FYNNEI. The length of the CDR3 is 15 residues. Here the CDR3 DNA reads TGTGCCAGCAGGGAACAGGGGAACCAAGGTTCACCCCTCCACTTT. It yields the protein CASREQGNQGSPLHF.

The chain carries TRBV7-3 and TRBJ2-1; 9 bases agree with TRBD2. The V gene end was trimmed by 5 bases and the J gene end by 6 bases; junction bases not matched to a gene: 11. Germline values: CDR1 SGHTA, CDR2 FQGTGA. The CDR3 length is 16 residues. The CDR3 here is CASSPRGSGGLNEQFF. The CDR3 DNA reads as TGTGCCAGCAGCCCGAGGGGTAGCGGGGGCCTCAATGAGCAGTTCTTC.

The chain recombines TRBV5-1 with TRBJ2-1; D possibly corresponds to TRBD2 (6 bases). CDR1 and CDR2 (germline): SGHRS, YFSETQ. The CDR3 is 15 amino acids. Trimming pared 3 bases from V and 2 bases from J, leaving 12 bases between. CDR3 loop: CASSYGGTTYNEQFF. The CDR3 DNA sequence: TGCGCCAGCAGCTACGGGGGTACGACCTACAATGAGCAGTTCTTC.

The chain employs TRBV7-9 and TRBJ2-1; the match to TRBD2 covers 9 bases. V lost 1 base and J lost 7; bases outside the gene matches: 5. The CDR3 is 15 residues long. Germline-derived CDR1 and CDR2 are SEHNR and FQNEAQ (reference sequence). The CDR3 loop is CASSLERGVWNEQFF. For the CDR3, the DNA is TGTGCCAGCAGCTTAGAGCGGGGGGTTTGGAATGAGCAGTTCTTC.

The gene calls are TRBV3-1 (or the pseudogene TRBV3-2) and TRBJ2-7; D perhaps matches TRBD2 (6 bases). CDR3 size: 14 residues. CDR1 and CDR2 (germline): LGHDT, YNNKEL (reference sequence). Trimming left V 4 bases short and J 4 bases short, with 14 bases between. CDR3 DNA: TGTGCCAGCAGCCGAAAGGGAGGATCTTACGAGCAGTACTTC. Translated, it gives CASSRKGGSYEQYF.

The J gene is TRBJ1-1, the V gene TRBV3-1 (or the pseudogene TRBV3-2); TRBD1 matches 10 bases. V lost 5 bases, J lost 6 bases, and 6 bases stayed unmatched. Germline assignment: CDR1 LGHDT and CDR2 YNNKEL (reference sequence). The CDR3 contains 14 residues. This chain's CDR3 is CASSETGGFAEAFF. In DNA form, the CDR3 reads TGTGCCAGCAGCGAGACAGGGGGCTTCGCTGAAGCTTTCTTT.

The chain has TRBV10-3 and TRBJ2-7; the match to TRBD2 covers 9 bases. V lost 4 bases and J lost 0; bases outside the gene matches: 4. The length of the CDR3 is 15 residues. From germline, CDR1 is ENHRY and CDR2 SYGVKD. The CDR3 sequence: CAISGAGLASYEQYF. CDR3 DNA: TGTGCCATCAGTGGGGCGGGACTAGCCTCCTACGAGCAGTACTTC.

This clone was seen a single time. J is TRBJ2-3 and V is TRBV5-5, with a tentative D call TRBD1 (7 bases). Germline CDR1 is SGHKS and CDR2 is YYEKEE (reference sequence). The CDR3 is 16 amino acids. V was trimmed by 0 bases and J by 4 bases, leaving 15 bases between them. The CDR3 sequence: CASSLAGQGGSDTQYF. In nucleotides, the CDR3 is TGTGCCAGCAGCTTGGCCGGGCAGGGGGGTTCAGATACGCAGTATTTT.

The chain has TRBV5-1 and TRBJ1-1; 11 positions match TRBD1. With V trimmed by 3 bases and J by 4 bases, 5 bases remained unmatched. Germline CDR1 SGHRS, CDR2 YFSETQ. This CDR3 has 15 residues. The CDR3 here is CASSWTGGEGTEAFF. CDR3 in DNA: TGCGCCAGCAGCTGGACAGGGGGCGAGGGCACTGAAGCTTTCTTT.

V and J are TRBV11-2 and TRBJ2-2; the D gene is possibly TRBD1 (7 bases). Trimming removed 5 bases from V and 4 bases from J, with 17 bases in between. In germline, CDR1 is SGHAT, CDR2 FQNNGV. This CDR3 has 16 amino acids. CDR3 amino acids: CASSKRGDRVTGELFF. The CDR3 nucleotides are TGTGCCAGCAGCAAAAGGGGGGACAGAGTCACCGGGGAGCTGTTTTTT.